The clone carrying this TCR beta chain was recorded at least ten times. Its antigen is unknown. This CDR3 spans 15 amino acids. V was shortened by 6 bases and J by 1 base, with 15 bases between the two germline ends. An oligo carrying a UMI was ligated to the cDNA 3' end. An equimolar mix of RC1.1 and RC1.2 primed the beta chain across TRBC1 and TRBC2. From the UMI-ligation and nested PCR reads, TCRdb called clonotypes with MiXCR, one entry per CDR3 protein. This sample has approximately 60,000 distinct CDR3 sequences, with 9% to 15% found just once. The data stem from a study of quantifying T cell responses using KT2 cells. Overall study: RNA was reverse transcribed with TCR alpha and beta constant-region primers. Under optimum conditions, T4 ligation efficiency was estimated at more than 8.5%.

Unfractionated PBMC were spiked with known numbers of KT2 clone cells. Study-level findings and limits: KT2 sequence counts showed saturation when very many KT2 cells were spiked in.

Sequences were obtained from PBMCs spiked with cells of the T cell clone KT2. The chain has TRBV12-3 or TRBV12-4 and TRBJ2-5; D perhaps matches TRBD2 (6 bases). The clonotype was recovered from a human donor. The DNA for the CDR3 is TGTGCCAGCAGGGGGACTGACTTTAGCCAAGAGACCCAGTACTTC. Translation: CASRGTDFSQETQYF.